This paragraph covers one TCR beta chain sequence. After isolation, RNA underwent reverse transcription to generate cDNA as the sequencing template. TCRdb's copy holds only in-frame clones and misses some; the assay was immunoSEQ multiplex PCR. The sample yields 75,000 to 100,000 clones, 41% seen once. This record comes from a study of CD8+ T cells in alopecia areata. This receptor was obtained from a human donor with alopecia areata. The material sequenced was CD4+ T cells sorted from blood.

The CDR3 protein is CASSYGVPKNIQYF. In nucleotides, the CDR3 is TGTGCCAGCAGTTATGGGGTGCCCAAAAACATTCAGTACTTC. This rearrangement joins TRBV6-5 to TRBJ2-4; D remains unclear. This CDR3 contains 14 residues. Per germline, CDR1 MNHEY and CDR2 SVGAGI. With 3 bases removed from V and 2 bases from J, the gap between germline ends came to 8 bases.